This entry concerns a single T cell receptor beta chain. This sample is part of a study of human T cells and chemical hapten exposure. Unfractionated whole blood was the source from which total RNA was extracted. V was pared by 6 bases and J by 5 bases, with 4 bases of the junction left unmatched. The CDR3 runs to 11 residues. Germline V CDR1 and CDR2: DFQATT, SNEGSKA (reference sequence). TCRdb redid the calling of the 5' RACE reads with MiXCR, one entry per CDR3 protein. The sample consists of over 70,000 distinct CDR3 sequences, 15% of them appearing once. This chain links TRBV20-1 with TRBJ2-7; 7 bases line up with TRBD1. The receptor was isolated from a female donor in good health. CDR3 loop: CSAVQGNEQYF. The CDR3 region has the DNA TGCAGTGCAGTACAGGGGAACGAGCAGTACTTC.